The sequence of this T cell receptor (beta chain) was determined in a study of radiotherapy plus CTLA-4 blockade in lung cancer. The overall study: Objective responses occurred in around 18% of patients; around 31% had disease control.

In the case of this clone: Its target is unknown.

The study, taken as a whole, reports: Expansion in blood of tumor-derived TCR clones was seen after radiotherapy plus ipilimumab. Response was reportedly best predicted by early blood T cell clone dynamics, with interferon-beta.

The table came from immunoSEQ multiplex PCR; TCRdb's copy has only in-frame clones and leaves some out. Of about 26,000 clones in the sample, approximately 77% are singletons; the top ten hold approximately 24%. The source was peripheral blood, collected from a patient treated with radiotherapy plus ipilimumab. This clonotype was obtained from a human donor with non-small cell lung cancer that progressed on radiotherapy plus ipilimumab.

CDR3 in DNA: TGTGCCTGGAGTGCAGAGCCGAACTATGGCTACACCTTC. Protein sequence: CAWSAEPNYGYTF. This chain connects TRBV30 to TRBJ1-2; D is undetermined. Trimming took off 1 base at V and 2 bases at J, with 8 bases between the two ends. In germline, CDR1 is GTSNPN, CDR2 SVGIG (reference sequence). The CDR3 spans 13 residues. Using reference TRBV30 and TRBJ1-2 for the parts outside the CDR3, the full variable domain is SQTIHQWPATLVQPVGSPLSLECTVEGTSNPNLYWYRQAAGRGLQLLFYSVGIGQISSEVPQNLSASRPQDRQFILSSKKLLLSDSGFYLCAWSAEPNYGYTFGSGTRLTVV.